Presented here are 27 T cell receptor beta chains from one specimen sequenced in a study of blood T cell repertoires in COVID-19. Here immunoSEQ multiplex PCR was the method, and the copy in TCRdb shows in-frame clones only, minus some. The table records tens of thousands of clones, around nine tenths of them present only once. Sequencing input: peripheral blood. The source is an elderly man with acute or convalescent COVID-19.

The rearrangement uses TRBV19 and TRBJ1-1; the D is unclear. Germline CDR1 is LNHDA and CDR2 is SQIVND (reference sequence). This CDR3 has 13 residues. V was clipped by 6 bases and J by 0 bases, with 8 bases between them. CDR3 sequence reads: CASRVRVNTEAFF. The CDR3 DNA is TGTGCCAGTAGGGTGAGGGTGAACACTGAAGCTTTCTTT. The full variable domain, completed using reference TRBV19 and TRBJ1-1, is DGGITQSPKYLFRKEGQNVTLSCEQNLNHDAMYWYRQDPGQGLRLIYYSQIVNDFQKGDIAEGYSVSREKKESFPLTVTSAQKNPTAFYLCASRVRVNTEAFFGQGTRLTVV.

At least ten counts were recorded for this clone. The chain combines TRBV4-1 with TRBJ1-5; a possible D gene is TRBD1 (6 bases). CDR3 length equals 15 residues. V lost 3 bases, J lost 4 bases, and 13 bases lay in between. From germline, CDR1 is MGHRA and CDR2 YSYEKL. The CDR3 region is CASSHAGTFNQPQHF. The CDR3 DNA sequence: TGCGCCAGCAGCCACGCCGGGACATTTAATCAGCCCCAGCATTTT.

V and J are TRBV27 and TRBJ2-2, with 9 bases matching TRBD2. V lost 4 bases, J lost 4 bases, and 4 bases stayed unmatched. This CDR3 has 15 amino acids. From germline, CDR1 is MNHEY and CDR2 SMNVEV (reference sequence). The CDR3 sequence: CASSSGGGGTGELFF. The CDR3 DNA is TGTGCCAGCAGTTCTGGCGGGGGGGGCACCGGGGAGCTGTTTTTT.

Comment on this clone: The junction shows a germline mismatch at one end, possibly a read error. Here the CDR3 reads CASSSGQGAPRF. The DNA for the CDR3 is TGCGCCAGCAGCTCGGGACAGGGCGCGCCCCGGTTT. This chain connects TRBV5-1 to TRBJ1-1; TRBD1 agrees at 9 bases. The CDR3 extends over 12 amino acids. Looked up from germline, CDR1 is SGHRS and CDR2 is YFSETQ. Full variable domain (remainder filled in from reference TRBV5-1 and TRBJ1-1): KAGVTQTPRYLIKTRGQQVTLSCSPISGHRSVSWYQQTPGQGLQFLFEYFSETQRNKGNFPGRFSGRQFSNSRSEMNVSTLELGDSALYLCASSSGQGAPRFGQGTRLTVV.

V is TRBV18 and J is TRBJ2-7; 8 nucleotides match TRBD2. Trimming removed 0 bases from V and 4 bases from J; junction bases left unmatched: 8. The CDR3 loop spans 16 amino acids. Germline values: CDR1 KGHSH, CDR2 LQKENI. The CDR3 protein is CASSPPNRGRNYEQYF. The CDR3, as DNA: TGTGCCAGCTCACCACCTAATCGCGGGAGGAATTACGAGCAGTACTTC. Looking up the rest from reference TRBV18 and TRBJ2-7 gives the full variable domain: NAGVMQNPRHLVRRRGQEARLRCSPMKGHSHVYWYRQLPEEGLKFMVYLQKENIIDESGMPKERFSAEFPKEGPSILRIQQVVRGDSAAYFCASSPPNRGRNYEQYFGPGTRLTVT.

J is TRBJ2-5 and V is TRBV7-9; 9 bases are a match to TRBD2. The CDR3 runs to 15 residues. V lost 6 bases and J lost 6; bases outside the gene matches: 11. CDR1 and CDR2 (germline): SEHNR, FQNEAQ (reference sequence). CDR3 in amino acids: CASSTLTSGQQTQYF. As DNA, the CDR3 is TGTGCCAGCAGTACACTGACTAGCGGACAGCAGACCCAGTACTTC.

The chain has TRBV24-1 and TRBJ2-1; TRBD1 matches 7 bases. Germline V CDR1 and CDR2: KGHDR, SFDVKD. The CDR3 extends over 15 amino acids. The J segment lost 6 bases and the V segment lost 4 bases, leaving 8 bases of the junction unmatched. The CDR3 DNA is TGTGCCACCAGTGACCCCTCCCAGGGGGTCAATGAGCAGTTCTTC. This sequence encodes CATSDPSQGVNEQFF.

The CDR3 loop reads CASSERGGITDTQYF. CDR3 nucleotides: TGTGCCAGCAGTGAGCGGGGGGGCATAACAGATACGCAGTATTTT. The chain joins TRBV7-3 to TRBJ2-3, with TRBD2 matching 10 bases. The CDR3 loop spans 15 amino acids. Germline CDR1 SGHTA, CDR2 FQGTGA. J was trimmed by 3 bases and V by 6 bases; bases with no gene match: 6. Complete variable domain (other parts from reference TRBV7-3 and TRBJ2-3): GAGVSQTPSNKVTEKGKYVELRCDPISGHTALYWYRQSLGQGPEFLIYFQGTGAADDSGLPNDRFFAVRPEGSVSTLKIQRTERGDSAVYLCASSERGGITDTQYFGPGTRLTVL.

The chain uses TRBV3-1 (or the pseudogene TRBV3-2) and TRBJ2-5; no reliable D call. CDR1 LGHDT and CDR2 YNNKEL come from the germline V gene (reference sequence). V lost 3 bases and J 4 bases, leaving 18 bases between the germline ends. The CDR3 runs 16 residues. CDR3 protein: CASSHLQMPVPETQYF. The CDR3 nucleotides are TGTGCCAGCAGCCACCTCCAAATGCCAGTGCCAGAGACCCAGTACTTC.

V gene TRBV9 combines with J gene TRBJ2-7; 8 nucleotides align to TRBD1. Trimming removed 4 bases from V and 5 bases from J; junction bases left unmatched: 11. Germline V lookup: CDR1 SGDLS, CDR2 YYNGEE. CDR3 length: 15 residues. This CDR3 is CASSHRRDRSDEQYF. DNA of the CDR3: TGTGCCAGCAGCCATCGACGGGACAGGTCCGACGAGCAGTACTTC.

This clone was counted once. The CDR3 protein is CASSLVPGTDTQYF. The CDR3, as DNA: TGTGCCAGCAGCTTGGTCCCCGGCACAGATACGCAGTATTTT. The chain carries TRBV5-6 and TRBJ2-3; D gene uncertain. The V end was cut by 0 bases, the J end by 1 base, with 6 bases between. Germline V gene data show CDR1 as SGHDT and CDR2 as YYEEEE. The CDR3 is made up of 14 amino acids.

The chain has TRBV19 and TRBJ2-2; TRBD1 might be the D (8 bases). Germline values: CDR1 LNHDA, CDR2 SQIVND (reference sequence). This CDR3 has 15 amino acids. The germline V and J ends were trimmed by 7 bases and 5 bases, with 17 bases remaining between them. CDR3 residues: CASTRGQGGTGELFF. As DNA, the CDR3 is TGTGCCAGTACCCGAGGACAGGGAGGGACCGGGGAGCTGTTTTTT.

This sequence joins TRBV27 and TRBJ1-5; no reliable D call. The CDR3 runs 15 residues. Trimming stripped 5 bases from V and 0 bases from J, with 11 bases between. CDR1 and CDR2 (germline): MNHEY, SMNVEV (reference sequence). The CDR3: CASSRQSDSNQPQHF. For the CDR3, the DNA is TGTGCCAGCAGTCGCCAGAGCGATAGCAATCAGCCCCAGCATTTT.

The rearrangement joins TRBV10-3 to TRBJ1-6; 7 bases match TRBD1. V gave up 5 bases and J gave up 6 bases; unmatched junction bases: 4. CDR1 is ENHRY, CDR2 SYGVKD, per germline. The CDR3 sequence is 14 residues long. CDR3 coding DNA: TGTGCCATCAGTCCGGGACAGCCTAATTCACCCCTCCACTTT. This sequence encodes CAISPGQPNSPLHF.

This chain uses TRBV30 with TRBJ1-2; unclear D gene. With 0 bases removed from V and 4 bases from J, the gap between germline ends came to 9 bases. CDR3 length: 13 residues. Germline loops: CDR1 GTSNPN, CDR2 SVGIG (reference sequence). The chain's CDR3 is CAWSVHGGYGYTF. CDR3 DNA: TGTGCCTGGAGTGTACACGGCGGCTATGGCTACACCTTC.

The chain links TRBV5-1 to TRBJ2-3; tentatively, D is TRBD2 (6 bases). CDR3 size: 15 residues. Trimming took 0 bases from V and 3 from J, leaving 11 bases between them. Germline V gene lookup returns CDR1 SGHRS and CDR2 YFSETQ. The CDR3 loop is CASSLGGVGTDTQYF. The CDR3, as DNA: TGCGCCAGCAGCTTGGGCGGGGTAGGAACAGATACGCAGTATTTT.

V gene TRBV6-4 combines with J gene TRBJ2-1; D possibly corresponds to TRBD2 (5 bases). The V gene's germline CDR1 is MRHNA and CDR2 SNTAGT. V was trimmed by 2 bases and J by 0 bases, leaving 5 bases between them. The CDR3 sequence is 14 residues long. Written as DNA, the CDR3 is TGTGCCAGCAGTGACGGGAGCTCCTACAATGAGCAGTTCTTC. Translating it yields CASSDGSSYNEQFF.

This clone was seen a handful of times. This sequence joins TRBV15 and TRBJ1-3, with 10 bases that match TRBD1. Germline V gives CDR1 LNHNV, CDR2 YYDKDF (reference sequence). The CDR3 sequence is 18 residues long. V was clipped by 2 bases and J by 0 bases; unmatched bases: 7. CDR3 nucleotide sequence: TGTGCCACCAGCAGACGGGACAGGGGAGAGGGCTCTGGAAACACCATATATTTT. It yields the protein CATSRRDRGEGSGNTIYF.

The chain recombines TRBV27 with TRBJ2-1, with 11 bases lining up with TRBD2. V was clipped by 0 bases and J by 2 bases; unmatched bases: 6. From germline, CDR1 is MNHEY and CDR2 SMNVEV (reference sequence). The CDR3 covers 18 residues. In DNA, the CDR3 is TGTGCCAGCAGTTTATCAGCTAGCGGGGGGCTTACCTACAATGAGCAGTTCTTC. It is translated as CASSLSASGGLTYNEQFF.

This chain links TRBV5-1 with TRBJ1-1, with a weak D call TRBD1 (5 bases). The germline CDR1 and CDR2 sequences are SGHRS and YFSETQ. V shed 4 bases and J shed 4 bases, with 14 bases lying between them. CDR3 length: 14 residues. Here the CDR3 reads CASSALTGGTEAFF. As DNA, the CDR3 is TGCGCCAGCAGCGCATTGACGGGGGGCACTGAAGCTTTCTTT.

In DNA, the CDR3 is TGTGCCAGCAGCTTGGCCGGGGCAGGGGGGTCCTACAATGAGCAGTTCTTC. Its protein is CASSLAGAGGSYNEQFF. The chain uses TRBV5-4 and TRBJ2-1; TRBD1 is a possible D gene (7 bases). The CDR3 loop spans 17 amino acids. In germline, CDR1 is SGHNT, CDR2 YYREEE (reference sequence). The V end lost 0 bases, the J end lost 1 base, and 14 bases lay between the germline ends. Supplemented by reference TRBV5-4 and TRBJ2-1, the full variable domain reads ETGVTQSPTHLIKTRGQQVTLRCSSQSGHNTVSWYQQALGQGPQFIFQYYREEENGRGNFPPRFSGLQFPNYSSELNVNALELDDSALYLCASSLAGAGGSYNEQFFGPGTRLTVL.

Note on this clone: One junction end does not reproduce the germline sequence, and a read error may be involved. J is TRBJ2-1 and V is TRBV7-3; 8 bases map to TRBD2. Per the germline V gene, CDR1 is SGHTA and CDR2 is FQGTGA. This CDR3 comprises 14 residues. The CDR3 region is CAGSSGLAYNEQFF. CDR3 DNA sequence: TGTGCCGGCAGCTCGGGACTAGCCTACAATGAGCAGTTCTTC.

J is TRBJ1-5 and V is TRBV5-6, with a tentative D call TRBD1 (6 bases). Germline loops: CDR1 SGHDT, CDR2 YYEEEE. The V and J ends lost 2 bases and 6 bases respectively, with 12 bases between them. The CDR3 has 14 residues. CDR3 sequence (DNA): TGTGCCAGCAGCTTCGGCACAGGGCCTCAGCCCCAGCATTTT. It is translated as CASSFGTGPQPQHF.

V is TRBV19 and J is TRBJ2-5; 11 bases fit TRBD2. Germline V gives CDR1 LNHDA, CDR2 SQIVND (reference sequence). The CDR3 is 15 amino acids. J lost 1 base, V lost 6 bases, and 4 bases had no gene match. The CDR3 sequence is CASSRTSGPQETQYF. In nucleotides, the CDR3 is TGTGCCAGTAGCCGGACTAGCGGGCCCCAAGAGACCCAGTACTTC. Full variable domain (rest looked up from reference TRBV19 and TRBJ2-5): DGGITQSPKYLFRKEGQNVTLSCEQNLNHDAMYWYRQDPGQGLRLIYYSQIVNDFQKGDIAEGYSVSREKKESFPLTVTSAQKNPTAFYLCASSRTSGPQETQYFGPGTRLLVL.

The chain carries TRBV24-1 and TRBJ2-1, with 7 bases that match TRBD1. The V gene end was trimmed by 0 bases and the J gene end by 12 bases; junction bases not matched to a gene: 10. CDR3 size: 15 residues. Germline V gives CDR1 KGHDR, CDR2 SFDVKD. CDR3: CATSDLQGGGRRQFF. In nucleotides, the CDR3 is TGTGCCACCAGTGATTTGCAAGGGGGCGGACGCCGGCAGTTCTTC.

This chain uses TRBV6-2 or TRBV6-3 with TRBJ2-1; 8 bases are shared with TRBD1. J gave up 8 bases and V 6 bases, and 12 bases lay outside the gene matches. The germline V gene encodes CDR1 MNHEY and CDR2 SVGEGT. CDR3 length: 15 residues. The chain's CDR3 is CASSPTLTGADEQFF. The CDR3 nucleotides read TGTGCCAGCAGCCCGACTCTGACAGGGGCGGATGAGCAGTTCTTC.

The CDR3 DNA sequence: TGTGCCAGCAGCGTTACTAGCGGGGGGACCCCCCGATACAATGAGCAGTTCTTC. Protein: CASSVTSGGTPRYNEQFF. The gene calls are TRBV7-8 and TRBJ2-1; 12 bases are shared with TRBD2. V trimming: 5 bases; J trimming: 4 bases; junction bases outside the gene matches: 12. CDR1 SGHVS and CDR2 FQNEAQ come from the germline V gene. The CDR3 is 18 residues long.